The rows below give T cell receptor beta chains drawn from one sample of a study of siplizumab effects on memory and regulatory T cells. Clones were sequenced by immunoSEQ multiplex PCR, and TCRdb holds only the in-frame ones, with some missing. The repertoire holds about 120,000 clones, roughly 94% seen once, with roughly 1.5% in the top ten. What was sequenced was non-Treg CD4+ T cells sorted from blood. Receptor source: a human donor in good health. CDR3s include the opening cysteine and the closing phenylalanine or tryptophan. The D gene is left open where the match is weak. Size is stated for part of the rows, as once, few or many counts, or as a class when the clone is expanded.

J gene,V gene,clone size,CDR3 length,D gene,CDR3 DNA,CDR3 protein
TRBJ1-5,TRBV7-2,NA,18,TRBD1,TGTGCCAGCAGCTTACCGGGTTTTGGGACAGGGGGAAATCAGCCCCAGCATTTT,CASSLPGFGTGGNQPQHF
TRBJ1-5,TRBV27,NA,13,NA,TGTGCCAGCAGTTTCGGATGGTATCAGCCCCAGCATTTT,CASSFGWYQPQHF
TRBJ1-2,TRBV28,NA,15,NA,TGTGCCAGCAGTCCCAACCTCGGGCATTTCTACGGCTACACCTTC,CASSPNLGHFYGYTF
TRBJ2-5,TRBV6-1,NA,13,TRBD2,TGTGCCAGCAGTGAAACCGAAGCGGGGGCCCAGTACTTC,CASSETEAGAQYF
TRBJ1-5,TRBV6-5,once,14,NA,TGTGCCAGCAGGGCCGCTTTAGGGAATCAGCCCCAGCATTTT,CASRAALGNQPQHF
TRBJ1-2,TRBV5-1,NA,14,NA,TGCGCCAGCAGCTTGGAGTTGAAGGGGTCCGGCTACACCTTC,CASSLELKGSGYTF
TRBJ1-1,TRBV13,NA,16,NA,TGTGCCAGCAGCAAGCTCTTGGGGGGACGGAACACTGAAGCTTTCTTT,CASSKLLGGRNTEAFF
TRBJ2-3,TRBV6-1,NA,16,TRBD1,TGTGCCAGCAGTGTGGGCCAGGGACAGTCCACAGATACGCAGTATTTT,CASSVGQGQSTDTQYF
TRBJ2-1,TRBV13,NA,14,NA,TGTGCCAGCAGCTTAGGCCGGGGGGCCTATGAGCAGTTCTTC,CASSLGRGAYEQFF
TRBJ2-2,TRBV5-4,NA,16,TRBD2,TGTGCCAGCAGACTAGCGGGAGGGCCGAACACCGGGGAGCTGTTTTTT,CASRLAGGPNTGELFF
TRBJ2-2,TRBV27,NA,14,NA,TGTGCCAGCAGTAATACTAGGCACACCGGGGAGCTGTTTTTT,CASSNTRHTGELFF
TRBJ1-1,TRBV2,NA,13,NA,TGTGCCAGCAGTGATGGGGTGGCTGGGGAAGCTTTCTTT,CASSDGVAGEAFF
TRBJ2-3,TRBV5-1,NA,15,TRBD2,TGCGCCAGCAGCTTATGGCGGGGGGGCTTAGATACGCAGTATTTT,CASSLWRGGLDTQYF
TRBJ2-7,TRBV6-5,NA,15,TRBD2,TGTGCCAGCAGTCCCCGGACTAGCGGGGACTACGAGCAGTACTTC,CASSPRTSGDYEQYF
TRBJ2-3,TRBV4-2,NA,17,TRBD2,TGTGCCAGCAGCCCTCCTACTAGCGGGGGCCTCTCCGATACGCAGTATTTT,CASSPPTSGGLSDTQYF
TRBJ1-1,TRBV19,NA,15,NA,TGTGCCAGTAGTATAGACAGGGGCCAGGCGGCTGAAGCTTTCTTT,CASSIDRGQAAEAFF
TRBJ2-3,TRBV19,NA,15,TRBD2,TGTGCCAGTAGTATCTGGGCGGGGGTCACAGATACGCAGTATTTT,CASSIWAGVTDTQYF
TRBJ2-5,TRBV27,NA,15,NA,TGTGCCAGCAGTTCCCCCAGGGCCCAAGGGGAGACCCAGTACTTC,CASSSPRAQGETQYF
TRBJ1-1,TRBV29-1,NA,13,NA,TGCAGCGTGACAGTCAACATGAACACTGAAGCTTTCTTT,CSVTVNMNTEAFF
TRBJ2-3,TRBV5-1,once,17,TRBD2,TGCGCCAGCAGCCTTTTCAGAACTAGCGGGAACTCAGATACGCAGTATTTT,CASSLFRTSGNSDTQYF
TRBJ2-4,TRBV7-2,NA,18,TRBD2,TGTGCCAGCAGCTTTGCACTAGCGGGTAACCTAGCCAAAAACATTCAGTACTTC,CASSFALAGNLAKNIQYF
TRBJ1-1,TRBV11-2,NA,14,NA,TGTGCCAGCAGCGCCCGGGATTCCGGTGCTGGGGGGCTCTTT,CASSARDSGAGGLF
TRBJ2-2,TRBV7-9,few,14,NA,TGTGCCAGCGACAGCCGCGGTAGCACCGGGGAGCTGTTTTTT,CASDSRGSTGELFF